The 9 T cell receptor beta chains reported below all come from one sample, sequenced in a study of siplizumab effects on memory and regulatory T cells. This table comes from immunoSEQ multiplex PCR, and its TCRdb copy is limited to in-frame clones, with some not included. The sample lists approximately 68,000 clones; about 90% were seen once. Sequenced sample: CD8+ T cells sorted from blood. The receptor set was obtained from a human donor in good health.

The chain recombines TRBV27 with TRBJ2-5; possibly TRBD2 for D (6 bases). V dropped 4 bases and J dropped 5 bases, with 14 bases sitting between them. Germline V CDR1 and CDR2: MNHEY, SMNVEV (reference sequence). The CDR3 has 14 amino acids. The chain's CDR3 is CASSYLFGSETQYF. In nucleotides, the CDR3 is TGTGCCAGCAGTTACCTTTTCGGGAGTGAGACCCAGTACTTC.

This clone was recorded once. This chain joins TRBV5-4 and TRBJ2-3; weak D call: TRBD2 (6 bases). V shed 2 bases and J shed 1 base, with 8 bases lying between them. The CDR3 is 14 residues long. CDR1 and CDR2 from the germline V gene are SGHNT and YYREEE (reference sequence). The CDR3, as DNA: TGTGCCAGCAGCTTACCGGGGGGCACAGATACGCAGTATTTT. Protein sequence: CASSLPGGTDTQYF. Full variable domain (missing parts from reference TRBV5-4 and TRBJ2-3): ETGVTQSPTHLIKTRGQQVTLRCSSQSGHNTVSWYQQALGQGPQFIFQYYREEENGRGNFPPRFSGLQFPNYSSELNVNALELDDSALYLCASSLPGGTDTQYFGPGTRLTVL.

The rearrangement uses TRBV7-9 and TRBJ1-2, with D possibly matching TRBD1 (6 bases). The CDR3 length is 19 residues. V shed 5 bases and J shed 7 bases, with 32 bases lying between them. Germline V lookup: CDR1 SEHNR, CDR2 FQNEAQ (reference sequence). The CDR3 is CASSEESGGALNKGGGYTF. For the CDR3, the DNA is TGTGCCAGCAGCGAAGAAAGCGGGGGCGCTTTAAACAAGGGAGGTGGCTACACCTTC.

The chain couples TRBV19 to TRBJ2-7, with D maybe TRBD1 (6 bases). The CDR3 spans 14 residues. V was pared by 5 bases and J by 2 bases, with 13 bases between. Germline CDR1 LNHDA, CDR2 SQIVND (reference sequence). The CDR3 bases are TGTGCCAGTAGTCCGGGACAATTAACCTACGAGCAGTACTTC. It codes for CASSPGQLTYEQYF.

The chain joins TRBV7-8 to TRBJ2-4; D gene ambiguous. V gave up 4 bases and J gave up 1 base, with 8 bases separating them. In germline, CDR1 is SGHVS, CDR2 FQNEAQ. There are 14 residues in the CDR3. The CDR3 reads CASSSRLAKNIQYF. CDR3 coding DNA: TGTGCCAGCAGCTCGCGATTGGCCAAAAACATTCAGTACTTC. Full variable domain (outside the CDR3, taken from reference TRBV7-8 and TRBJ2-4): GAGVSQSPRYKVAKRGQDVALRCDPISGHVSLFWYQQALGQGPEFLTYFQNEAQLDKSGLPSDRFFAERPEGSVSTLKIQRTQQEDSAVYLCASSSRLAKNIQYFGAGTRLSVL.

V usage is TRBV10-2 and J usage is TRBJ2-5; weak D call: TRBD1 (6 bases). CDR3 length equals 13 residues. V lost 6 bases and J 5 bases, leaving 13 bases between the germline ends. The germline gives CDR1 WSHSY, CDR2 SAAADI. The CDR3 spells CASRGQPGETQYF. The CDR3 region has the DNA TGCGCCAGCAGAGGACAGCCGGGGGAGACCCAGTACTTC.

The chain combines TRBV19 with TRBJ2-7; D may be TRBD2 (5 bases). CDR3 size: 14 residues. In germline, CDR1 is LNHDA, CDR2 SQIVND (reference sequence). Trimming pared 3 bases from V and 2 bases from J, leaving 11 bases between. The CDR3: CASSIGLLTYEQYF. The CDR3 DNA is TGTGCCAGTAGTATTGGACTTCTGACCTACGAGCAGTACTTC.

The chain has TRBV18 and TRBJ2-2; 10 nucleotides match TRBD2. Germline CDR1 reads KGHSH; CDR2 reads LQKENI. Losses at the gene ends were 6 bases for V and 4 bases for J; bases not matched to a gene: 8. This CDR3 comprises 16 residues. CDR3 nucleotides: TGTGCCAGCTCTCCCGGACTAGCGGAGGGCACCGGGGAGCTGTTTTTT. Protein sequence: CASSPGLAEGTGELFF.

The chain recombines TRBV27 with TRBJ2-5, with D unclear. There are 17 residues in the CDR3. V shed 5 bases and J shed 5 bases, with 24 bases lying between them. Germline assignment: CDR1 MNHEY and CDR2 SMNVEV (reference sequence). As DNA, the CDR3 is TGTGCCAGCAGTCCCAGGAGAGAAGTATTAGGTACGGAGACCCAGTACTTC. It codes for CASSPRREVLGTETQYF.